Described below is a single T cell receptor beta chain sequence and its context. These data originate in a study of cytomegalovirus exposure and HLA in healthy donors. Germline trimming cut 4 bases from V and 2 bases from J; bases unmatched to any gene: 9. CDR3 size: 15 residues. From germline, CDR1 is SGHDT and CDR2 YYEEEE. Use of 60 Vbeta and 13 Jbeta primers characterized the PCR. Clones were read by immunoSEQ multiplex PCR, and TCRdb kept only the in-frame ones, dropping some. Here the sample spans 250,000 to 350,000 clones, roughly 70% being singletons. The origin of this receptor is a female donor in good health and CMV-seronegative. The sequencing sample was made of PBMCs. The rearrangement uses TRBV5-6 and TRBJ2-7; 7 bases align to TRBD2. The CDR3 protein is CASSRLAGRTYEQYF. DNA of the CDR3: TGTGCCAGCAGCCGATTAGCGGGTCGGACCTACGAGCAGTACTTC. Complete variable domain (other parts from reference TRBV5-6 and TRBJ2-7): DAGVTQSPTHLIKTRGQQVTLRCSPKSGHDTVSWYQQALGQGPQFIFQYYEEEERQRGNFPDRFSGHQFPNYSSELNVNALLLGDSALYLCASSRLAGRTYEQYFGPGTRLTVT.